The 30 T cell receptor beta chains below all came from one sample that was sequenced in a study of T-cell reconstitution after alpha-beta-depleted transplantation in children. The library targeted TCRbeta and was prepared with unique molecular identifiers. Via MiXCR, TCRdb re-called the PCR reads, giving one row per CDR3 protein. The table has about 460,000 distinct CDR3 sequences, roughly an eighth seen once; the top ten hold around 6.1%. The sample here was PBMCs from the stem cell graft donor, taken from the stem cell graft. The receptors shown here come from a human donor who donated a stem cell graft to a child with combined immunodeficiency.

This chain connects TRBV12-3 or TRBV12-4 to TRBJ2-5; 15 nucleotides align to TRBD2. The CDR3 spans 16 residues. After removal of 5 bases from V and 5 bases from J, the junction contained 6 bases not matched to a gene. This CDR3 reads CASSPGTSGGRETQYF. As DNA, the CDR3 is TGTGCCAGCAGTCCCGGGACTAGCGGGGGGAGGGAGACCCAGTACTTC.

This clonotype was observed many times. The chain recombines TRBV29-1 with TRBJ2-1; tentative D call: TRBD2 (6 bases). The CDR3 length is 13 residues. Germline V gene data show CDR1 as SQVTM and CDR2 as ANQGSEA. Trimming left V 6 bases short and J 2 bases short, with 11 bases between. The CDR3 reads CSVLAEAYNEQFF. The CDR3 DNA reads TGCAGCGTGTTAGCGGAAGCCTACAATGAGCAGTTCTTC.

This clonotype was seen repeatedly, ten times or more. This chain links TRBV12-3 or TRBV12-4 with TRBJ2-2; maybe TRBD2 (6 bases). Trimming removed 6 bases at V and 3 bases at J, with 20 bases between. This CDR3 contains 17 residues. The CDR3 is CASRGGFRTSDTGELFF. The DNA of the CDR3 is TGTGCCAGCAGGGGGGGATTCAGGACCTCGGACACCGGGGAGCTGTTTTTT.

The chain has TRBV12-3 or TRBV12-4 and TRBJ2-1, with TRBD1 as a possible D gene (7 bases). Trimming left V 6 bases short and J 10 bases short, with 28 bases between. The CDR3 totals 17 residues. The CDR3 spells CASRQEGGQHTSGEQFF. DNA for the CDR3: TGTGCCAGCAGACAGGAGGGGGGACAGCACACCTCCGGGGAGCAGTTCTTC.

This clonotype appeared many times. This chain joins TRBV7-2 and TRBJ1-3; D not resolved. The V and J ends lost 5 bases and 4 bases respectively, with 9 bases between them. Germline V lookup: CDR1 SGHTA, CDR2 FQGNSA. The CDR3 spans 13 residues. The DNA for the CDR3 is TGTGCCAGCAGCGCCGAGGCGGGAAACACCATATATTTT. Amino acid sequence: CASSAEAGNTIYF. The full variable domain, with the rest looked up from reference TRBV7-2 and TRBJ1-3, is GAGVSQSPSNKVTEKGKDVELRCDPISGHTALYWYRQSLGQGLEFLIYFQGNSAPDKSGLPSDRFSAERTGGSVSTLTIQRTQQEDSAVYLCASSAEAGNTIYFGEGSWLTVV.

This clonotype was seen a handful of times. The rearrangement uses TRBV4-3 and TRBJ2-2, with TRBD2 identical over 11 bases. Trimming removed 1 base from V and 4 bases from J; junction bases left unmatched: 5. The CDR3 spans 17 residues. Germline lookup yields CDR1 LGHNA and CDR2 YSLEER. The CDR3 coding sequence is TGCGCCAGCAGCCAAGGTAGCGGGGGGGCCAGCACCGGGGAGCTGTTTTTT. Protein: CASSQGSGGASTGELFF.

V usage is TRBV27 and J usage is TRBJ2-7, with D perhaps matching TRBD1 or TRBD2 (5 bases each). CDR1 is MNHEY and CDR2 is SMNVEV in the germline V gene (reference sequence). Trimming shortened V by 5 bases and J by 0 bases, and 14 bases separated the two germline ends. The CDR3 has 15 amino acids. The CDR3 here is CASSRDGFSSYEQYF. In DNA form, the CDR3 reads TGTGCCAGCAGTAGGGACGGATTCTCCTCCTACGAGCAGTACTTC.

This clonotype turned up a few times. This chain uses TRBV15 with TRBJ2-1; 8 bases are a match to TRBD2. Per germline, CDR1 LNHNV and CDR2 YYDKDF (reference sequence). The trim removed 3 bases at V and 5 bases at J, leaving 9 bases unmatched. This CDR3 is built from 16 residues. CDR3 protein: CATSRRTGRVNNEQFF. DNA of the CDR3: TGTGCCACCAGCAGGAGAACCGGGAGGGTAAACAATGAGCAGTTCTTC. Looking up the rest from reference TRBV15 and TRBJ2-1 gives the full variable domain: DAMVIQNPRYQVTQFGKPVTLSCSQTLNHNVMYWYQQKSSQAPKLLFHYYDKDFNNEADTPDNFQSRRPNTSFCFLDIRSPGLGDTAMYLCATSRRTGRVNNEQFFGPGTRLTVL.

CDR3: CASSFRDRPNYGYTF. CDR3 nucleotides: TGTGCCAGCAGCTTCCGGGACAGACCTAACTATGGCTACACCTTC. This chain links TRBV7-9 with TRBJ1-2; 7 bases map to TRBD1. The length of the CDR3 is 15 residues. Looked up from germline, CDR1 is SEHNR and CDR2 is FQNEAQ (reference sequence). Unmatched junction bases numbered 4, after V lost 3 bases and J lost 0 bases.

A few counts support this clonotype. The chain is built from TRBV6-1 and TRBJ2-5, with 11 bases lining up with TRBD2. Germline V gives CDR1 MNHNS, CDR2 SASEGT. V dropped 3 bases and J dropped 1; count of bases not matched to a gene: 4. This CDR3 has 16 amino acids. The CDR3 reads CASSDVSGRAQETQYF. The CDR3 DNA sequence: TGTGCCAGCAGTGATGTTAGCGGGAGGGCCCAAGAGACCCAGTACTTC.

The chain employs TRBV12-3 or TRBV12-4 and TRBJ1-1; 8 bases match TRBD1. The CDR3 sequence is 14 residues long. J lost 5 bases, V lost 3 bases, and 5 bases had no gene match. CDR3 coding DNA: TGTGCCAGCAGTTTTAGGACAGGGTGGACTGAAGCTTTCTTT. Translation gives CASSFRTGWTEAFF.

There are a few counts of this clonotype. The rearrangement uses TRBV5-1 and TRBJ2-3; no clear D gene. Trimming pared 2 bases from V and 4 bases from J, leaving 11 bases between. CDR3 size: 14 residues. Germline loops: CDR1 SGHRS, CDR2 YFSETQ. The CDR3 sequence is CASSFAVSADTQYF. The CDR3 DNA reads as TGCGCCAGCAGCTTTGCAGTGAGCGCAGATACGCAGTATTTT.

V usage is TRBV7-3 and J usage is TRBJ2-2; D gene uncertain. Trimming removed 5 bases from V and 1 base from J, with 11 bases in between. CDR3 size: 15 residues. Looked up from germline, CDR1 is SGHTA and CDR2 is FQGTGA. The CDR3 loop reads CASSPPKGNTGELFF. Here the CDR3 DNA reads TGTGCCAGCAGCCCCCCCAAAGGGAACACCGGGGAGCTGTTTTTT.

This clonotype was picked up many times. The chain combines TRBV12-3 or TRBV12-4 with TRBJ2-2; D gene unclear. The length of the CDR3 is 14 residues. Trimming removed 1 base at V and 3 bases at J, with 6 bases between. The CDR3 DNA follows: TGTGCCAGCAGTTTAGATATTGACACCGGGGAGCTGTTTTTT. It encodes CASSLDIDTGELFF.

The chain joins TRBV24-1 to TRBJ2-1, with TRBD2 matching 9 bases. V gave up 0 bases and J gave up 12 bases; unmatched junction bases: 11. This CDR3 comprises 16 residues. Germline V gene lookup returns CDR1 KGHDR and CDR2 SFDVKD. The CDR3 loop reads CATSDLTEGLAGGQFF. CDR3 nucleotide sequence: TGTGCCACCAGTGATTTGACGGAGGGACTAGCCGGGGGGCAGTTCTTC.

This clonotype has a handful of counts. The J gene is TRBJ2-3, the V gene TRBV9; 7 nucleotides align to TRBD2. The CDR3 has 15 residues. Germline assignment: CDR1 SGDLS and CDR2 YYNGEE. The J segment lost 2 bases and the V segment lost 0 bases, leaving 3 bases of the junction unmatched. CDR3 in amino acids: CASSVARGDTDTQYF. CDR3 in DNA: TGTGCCAGCAGCGTAGCCCGGGGGGACACAGATACGCAGTATTTT.

The J gene is TRBJ2-5, the V gene TRBV29-1; D is ambiguous. The CDR3 totals 12 residues. The germline V and J ends were trimmed by 1 base and 2 bases, with 5 bases remaining between them. CDR1 and CDR2 from the germline V gene are SQVTM and ANQGSEA. Here the CDR3 reads CSVEGWQETQYF. DNA of the CDR3: TGCAGCGTTGAAGGGTGGCAAGAGACCCAGTACTTC.

This clonotype showed up just a few times. The rearrangement joins TRBV6-2 or TRBV6-3 to TRBJ2-7; 10 bases map to TRBD2. CDR3 size: 18 residues. V was pared by 6 bases and J by 4 bases, with 18 bases of the junction left unmatched. CDR1 and CDR2 from the germline V gene are MNHEY and SVGEGT. Here the CDR3 DNA reads TGTGCCAGCAGCGCTTTTTGGACTAGCGGACACCCGAGTTACGAGCAGTACTTC. Its translation is CASSAFWTSGHPSYEQYF.

This clonotype was counted between two and nine times. The V call is TRBV29-1, the J call TRBJ2-3, with D maybe TRBD2 (5 bases). The CDR3 sequence is 12 residues long. Germline CDR1 reads SQVTM; CDR2 reads ANQGSEA. The V and J ends lost 7 bases and 7 bases respectively, with 15 bases between them. The CDR3 region is CSGRWGDNTQYF. CDR3 nucleotides: TGCAGCGGGAGATGGGGAGATAATACGCAGTATTTT.

This clonotype occurred a few times. J is TRBJ2-1 and V is TRBV12-3 or TRBV12-4; D remains unclear. Trimming cost V 3 bases and J 8 bases, with 17 bases left between them. The CDR3 is made up of 15 amino acids. The CDR3 region has the DNA TGTGCCAGCAGTTTTTCTGGCATTGGGCAAGATGAGCAGTTCTTC. Its translation is CASSFSGIGQDEQFF.

This clonotype has just a few counts. The chain couples TRBV6-5 to TRBJ2-6; tentatively, D is TRBD1 or TRBD2 (5 bases each). V was cut by 5 bases and J by 0 bases, with 17 bases left in between. Germline V lookup: CDR1 MNHEY, CDR2 SVGAGI. The CDR3 loop spans 18 amino acids. The CDR3 sequence is CASSIPGRSVSGANVLTF. The CDR3 DNA reads TGTGCCAGCAGTATACCAGGGAGATCCGTCTCTGGGGCCAACGTCCTGACTTTC.

The rearrangement uses TRBV5-1 and TRBJ1-3; 7 bases map to TRBD1. This CDR3 has 14 residues. The germline CDR1 and CDR2 sequences are SGHRS and YFSETQ. V lost 2 bases, J lost 3 bases, and 2 bases stayed unmatched. The chain's CDR3 is CASSFTGDGNTIYF. The CDR3 DNA sequence: TGCGCCAGCAGCTTTACAGGGGATGGAAACACCATATATTTT.

This clonotype was observed a few times. The chain couples TRBV4-3 to TRBJ1-2; D is unclear. Germline V gene data show CDR1 as LGHNA and CDR2 as YSLEER. V was cut by 1 base and J by 6 bases, with 12 bases left in between. This CDR3 comprises 14 residues. CDR3 amino acids: CASSQVLADHGYTF. The DNA of the CDR3 is TGCGCCAGCAGCCAAGTCTTGGCGGACCATGGCTACACCTTC.

This clonotype was observed a handful of times. This chain connects TRBV5-4 to TRBJ2-3, with D unresolved. There are 15 residues in the CDR3. V was trimmed by 4 bases and J by 2 bases, leaving 14 bases between them. The V gene's germline CDR1 is SGHNT and CDR2 YYREEE (reference sequence). The CDR3: CASSPSNGFTDTQYF. The CDR3 DNA reads as TGTGCCAGCAGCCCCTCTAACGGATTCACAGATACGCAGTATTTT.

This clonotype was seen more than once but under ten times. The gene calls are TRBV6-5 and TRBJ2-7, with a possible D match to TRBD2 (6 bases). The V and J ends lost 4 bases and 4 bases respectively, with 20 bases between them. Per germline, CDR1 MNHEY and CDR2 SVGAGI. The CDR3 totals 16 residues. The CDR3: CASSSSRASEAYEQYF. CDR3 nucleotide sequence: TGTGCCAGCAGTTCCTCCCGGGCTAGCGAGGCGTACGAGCAGTACTTC.

This clonotype has a count of ten or more. The V call is TRBV5-6, the J call TRBJ1-2; 12 bases are a match to TRBD1. The CDR3 sequence is 15 residues long. Trimming cost V 4 bases and J 4 bases; bases outside gene matches: 5. Germline CDR1 is SGHDT and CDR2 is YYEEEE. CDR3 sequence: CASSPGTGGGYGYTF. The DNA of the CDR3 is TGTGCCAGCAGCCCCGGGACAGGGGGCGGCTATGGCTACACCTTC. Drawing the rest from reference TRBV5-6 and TRBJ1-2, the complete variable domain is DAGVTQSPTHLIKTRGQQVTLRCSPKSGHDTVSWYQQALGQGPQFIFQYYEEEERQRGNFPDRFSGHQFPNYSSELNVNALLLGDSALYLCASSPGTGGGYGYTFGSGTRLTVV.

This clonotype was seen only a few times. The chain is built from TRBV28 and TRBJ1-2, with 9 bases identical to TRBD1. J lost 7 bases, V lost 11 bases, and 11 bases had no gene match. Germline CDR1 and CDR2: MDHEN and SYDVKM. CDR3 size: 13 residues. CDR3 DNA sequence: TGTGCCGGAGGACAGGGGAAGTTAGGTGGCTACACCTTC. As protein: CAGGQGKLGGYTF.

This clonotype was seen many times. Just one base apart from a much larger clone, this may be a read error. V is TRBV12-3 or TRBV12-4 and J is TRBJ1-4; D is uncertain. Trimming shortened V by 7 bases and J by 0 bases, and 6 bases separated the two germline ends. The CDR3 has 13 residues. In DNA form, the CDR3 reads TGTGCCAGCACGGGTGCAACTAATGAAAAACTGTTTTTT. Protein: CASTGATNEKLFF.

This clonotype appeared a few times. This chain connects TRBV7-2 to TRBJ2-3, with D perhaps TRBD2 (6 bases). V gave up 0 bases and J gave up 5 bases, with 12 bases separating them. The length of the CDR3 is 15 residues. Per germline, CDR1 SGHTA and CDR2 FQGNSA. CDR3 amino acids: CASSLAGGGKDTQYF. In nucleotides, the CDR3 is TGTGCCAGCAGCTTAGCGGGAGGAGGTAAAGATACGCAGTATTTT.

This clonotype was observed a handful of times. V usage is TRBV15 and J usage is TRBJ2-5, with D possibly TRBD1 on 6 matching bases. V was pared by 1 base and J by 0 bases, with 15 bases between. The germline CDR1 and CDR2 sequences are LNHNV and YYDKDF (reference sequence). CDR3 size: 17 residues. The CDR3 here is CATSRGDTDRYQETQYF. Written as DNA, the CDR3 is TGTGCCACCAGCAGAGGGGACACAGACAGGTACCAAGAGACCCAGTACTTC.